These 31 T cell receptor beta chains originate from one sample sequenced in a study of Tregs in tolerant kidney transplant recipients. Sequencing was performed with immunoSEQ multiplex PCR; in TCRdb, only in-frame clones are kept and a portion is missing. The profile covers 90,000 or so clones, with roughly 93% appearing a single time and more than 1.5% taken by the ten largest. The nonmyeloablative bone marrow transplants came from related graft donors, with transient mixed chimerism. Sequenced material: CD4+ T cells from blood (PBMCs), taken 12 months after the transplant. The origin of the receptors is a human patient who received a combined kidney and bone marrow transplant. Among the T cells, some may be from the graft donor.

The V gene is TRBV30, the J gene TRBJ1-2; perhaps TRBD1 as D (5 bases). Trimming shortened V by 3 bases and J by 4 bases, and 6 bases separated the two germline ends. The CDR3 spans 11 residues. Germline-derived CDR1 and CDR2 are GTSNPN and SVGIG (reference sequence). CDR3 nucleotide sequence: TGTGCCTGGAGGGACACCTATGGCTACACCTTC. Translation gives CAWRDTYGYTF.

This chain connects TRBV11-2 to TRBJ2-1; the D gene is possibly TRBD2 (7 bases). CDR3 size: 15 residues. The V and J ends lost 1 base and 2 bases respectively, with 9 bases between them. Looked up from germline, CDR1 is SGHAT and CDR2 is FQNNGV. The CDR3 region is CASSLVRGPYNEQFF. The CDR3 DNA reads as TGTGCCAGCAGCTTAGTGCGGGGGCCCTACAATGAGCAGTTCTTC.

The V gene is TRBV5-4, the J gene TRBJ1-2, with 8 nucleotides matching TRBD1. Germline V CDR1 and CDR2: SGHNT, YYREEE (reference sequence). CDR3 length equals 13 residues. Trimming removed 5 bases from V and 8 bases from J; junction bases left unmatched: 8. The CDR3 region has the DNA TGTGCCAGCAGTATACAGGGGGTTCGCGGCTACACCTTC. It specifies CASSIQGVRGYTF.

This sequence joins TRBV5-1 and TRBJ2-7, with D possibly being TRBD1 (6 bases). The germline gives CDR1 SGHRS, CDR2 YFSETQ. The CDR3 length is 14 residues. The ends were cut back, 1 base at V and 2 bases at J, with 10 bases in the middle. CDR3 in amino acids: CASSLNRVAYEQYF. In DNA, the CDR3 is TGCGCCAGCAGCTTGAACAGGGTTGCCTACGAGCAGTACTTC.

CDR3 nucleotide sequence: TGTGCCAGCAGTTTGGGGGGTCTCTATGGCTACACCTTC. It encodes CASSLGGLYGYTF. V is TRBV27 and J is TRBJ1-2; D is perhaps TRBD1 (5 bases). The CDR3 covers 13 residues. V was shortened by 3 bases and J by 4 bases, with 9 bases between the two germline ends. CDR1 is MNHEY, CDR2 SMNVEV, per germline (reference sequence).

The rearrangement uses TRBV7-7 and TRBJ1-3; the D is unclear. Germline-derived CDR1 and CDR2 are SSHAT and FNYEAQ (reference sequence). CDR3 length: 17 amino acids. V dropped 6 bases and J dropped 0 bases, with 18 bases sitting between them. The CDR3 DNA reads TGTGCCAGCAGTCGCTACTCACCGGGAAACTCTGGAAACACCATATATTTT. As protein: CASSRYSPGNSGNTIYF. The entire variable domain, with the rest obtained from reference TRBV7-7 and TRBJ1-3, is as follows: GAGVSQSPRYKVTKRGQDVTLRCDPISSHATLYWYQQALGQGPEFLTYFNYEAQPDKSGLPSDRFSAERPEGSISTLTIQRTEQRDSAMYRCASSRYSPGNSGNTIYFGEGSWLTVV.

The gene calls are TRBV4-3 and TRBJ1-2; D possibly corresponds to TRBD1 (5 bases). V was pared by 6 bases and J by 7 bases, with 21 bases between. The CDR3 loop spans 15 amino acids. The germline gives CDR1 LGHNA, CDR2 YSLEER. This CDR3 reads CASSPPPGRGGGYTF. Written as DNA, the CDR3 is TGCGCCAGCAGTCCCCCCCCAGGGCGGGGTGGTGGCTACACCTTC.

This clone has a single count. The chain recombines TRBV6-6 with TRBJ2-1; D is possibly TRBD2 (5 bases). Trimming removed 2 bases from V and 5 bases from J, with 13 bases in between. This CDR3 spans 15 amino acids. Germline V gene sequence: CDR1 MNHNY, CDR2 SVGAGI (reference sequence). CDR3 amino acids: CASSYGQRLNNEQFF. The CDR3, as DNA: TGTGCCAGCAGTTACGGCCAGCGGTTAAACAATGAGCAGTTCTTC.

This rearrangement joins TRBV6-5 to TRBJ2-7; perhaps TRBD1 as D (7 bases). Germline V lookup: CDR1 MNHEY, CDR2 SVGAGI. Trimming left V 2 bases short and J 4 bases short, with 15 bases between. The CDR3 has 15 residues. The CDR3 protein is CASSYGGGIPYEQYF. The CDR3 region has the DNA TGTGCCAGCAGTTACGGAGGGGGCATACCATACGAGCAGTACTTC.

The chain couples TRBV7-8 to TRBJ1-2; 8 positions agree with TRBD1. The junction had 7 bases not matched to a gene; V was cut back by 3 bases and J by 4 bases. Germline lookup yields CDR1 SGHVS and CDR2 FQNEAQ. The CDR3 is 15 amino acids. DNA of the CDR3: TGTGCCAGCAGCTTCCCAGGACAGGGCTTCTATGGCTACACCTTC. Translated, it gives CASSFPGQGFYGYTF. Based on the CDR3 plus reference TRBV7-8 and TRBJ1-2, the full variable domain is GAGVSQSPRYKVAKRGQDVALRCDPISGHVSLFWYQQALGQGPEFLTYFQNEAQLDKSGLPSDRFFAERPEGSVSTLKIQRTQQEDSAVYLCASSFPGQGFYGYTFGSGTRLTVV.

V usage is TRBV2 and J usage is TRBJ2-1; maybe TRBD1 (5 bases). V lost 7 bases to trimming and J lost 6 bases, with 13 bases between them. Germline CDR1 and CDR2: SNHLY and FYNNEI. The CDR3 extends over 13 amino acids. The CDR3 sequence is CASNTRGLNEQFF. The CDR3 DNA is TGTGCCAGCAACACAAGGGGTCTCAATGAGCAGTTCTTC. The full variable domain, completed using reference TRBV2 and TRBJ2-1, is EPEVTQTPSHQVTQMGQEVILRCVPISNHLYFYWYRQILGQKVEFLVSFYNNEISEKSEIFDDQFSVERPDGSNFTLKIRSTKLEDSAMYFCASNTRGLNEQFFGPGTRLTVL.

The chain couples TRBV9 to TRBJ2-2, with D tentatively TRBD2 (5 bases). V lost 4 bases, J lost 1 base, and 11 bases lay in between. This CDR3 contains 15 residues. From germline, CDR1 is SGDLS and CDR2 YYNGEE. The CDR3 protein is CASSTDSMNTGELFF. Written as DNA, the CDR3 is TGTGCCAGCAGCACGGACTCTATGAACACCGGGGAGCTGTTTTTT.

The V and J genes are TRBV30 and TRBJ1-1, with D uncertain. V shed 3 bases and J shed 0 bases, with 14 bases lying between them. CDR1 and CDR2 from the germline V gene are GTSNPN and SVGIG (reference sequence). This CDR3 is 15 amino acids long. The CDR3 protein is CAWSPLGVMNTEAFF. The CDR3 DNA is TGTGCCTGGAGCCCCTTGGGCGTCATGAACACTGAAGCTTTCTTT.

CDR3 loop: CASSSTGGKYGYTF. CDR3 bases: TGTGCCAGCAGTTCGACAGGGGGAAAATATGGCTACACCTTC. This chain uses TRBV6-5 with TRBJ1-2; 9 bases align to TRBD1. Germline loops: CDR1 MNHEY, CDR2 SVGAGI. The V and J ends lost 4 bases and 5 bases, in that order; junction bases with no gene match: 5. There are 14 residues in the CDR3.

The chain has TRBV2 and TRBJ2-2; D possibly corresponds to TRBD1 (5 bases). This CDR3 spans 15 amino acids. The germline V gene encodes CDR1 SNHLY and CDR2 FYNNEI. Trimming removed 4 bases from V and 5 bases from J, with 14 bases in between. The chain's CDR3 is CASSVDRGWTGELFF. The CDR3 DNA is TGTGCCAGCAGTGTAGATAGGGGTTGGACCGGGGAGCTGTTTTTT.

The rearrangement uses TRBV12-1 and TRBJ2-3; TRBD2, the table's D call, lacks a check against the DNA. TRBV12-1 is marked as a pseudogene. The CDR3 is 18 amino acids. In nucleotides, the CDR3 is TGTGCCAGCAGCTTTTCCGAACTAGCGGGGGGTTCGTCCGATACGCAGTATTTT. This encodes CASSFSELAGGSSDTQYF.

The CDR3 is CASSGGQGAYGYTF. The CDR3 nucleotides read TGTGCCAGCAGCGGGGGACAGGGGGCCTATGGCTACACCTTC. The chain links TRBV7-9 to TRBJ1-2, with 12 bases lining up with TRBD1. CDR1 SEHNR and CDR2 FQNEAQ come from the germline V gene (reference sequence). J gave up 4 bases and V 5 bases, and 2 bases lay outside the gene matches. The CDR3 is made up of 14 amino acids.

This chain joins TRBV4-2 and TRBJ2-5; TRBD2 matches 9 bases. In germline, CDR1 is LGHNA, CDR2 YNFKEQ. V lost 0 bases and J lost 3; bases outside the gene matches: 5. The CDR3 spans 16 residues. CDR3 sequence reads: CASSQDLVAGEETQYF. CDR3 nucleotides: TGTGCCAGCAGCCAAGATTTGGTAGCGGGAGAAGAGACCCAGTACTTC.

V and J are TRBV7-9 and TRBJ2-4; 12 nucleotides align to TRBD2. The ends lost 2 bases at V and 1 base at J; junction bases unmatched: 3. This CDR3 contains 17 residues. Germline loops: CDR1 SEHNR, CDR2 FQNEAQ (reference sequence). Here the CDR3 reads CASSLLAGGMAKNIQYF. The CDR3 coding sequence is TGTGCCAGCAGCTTACTAGCGGGGGGGATGGCCAAAAACATTCAGTACTTC.

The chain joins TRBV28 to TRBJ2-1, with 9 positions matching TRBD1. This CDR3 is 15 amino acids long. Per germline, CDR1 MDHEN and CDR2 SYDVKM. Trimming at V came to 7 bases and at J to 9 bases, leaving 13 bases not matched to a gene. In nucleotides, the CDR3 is TGTGCCAGCACCAGGGACAGGGAGGGCCGAGGTGAGCAGTTCTTC. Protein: CASTRDREGRGEQFF.

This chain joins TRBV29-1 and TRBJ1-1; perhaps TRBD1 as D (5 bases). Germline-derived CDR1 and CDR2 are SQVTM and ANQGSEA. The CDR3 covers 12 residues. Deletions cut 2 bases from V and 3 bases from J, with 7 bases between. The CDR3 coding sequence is TGCAGCGTTGAATCAGGGTACACTGAAGCTTTCTTT. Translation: CSVESGYTEAFF.

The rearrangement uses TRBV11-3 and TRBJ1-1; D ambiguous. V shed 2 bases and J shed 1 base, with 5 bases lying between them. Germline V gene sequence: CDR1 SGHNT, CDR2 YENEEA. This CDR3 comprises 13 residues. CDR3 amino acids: CASSLSSNTEAFF. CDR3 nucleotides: TGTGCCAGCAGCTTATCCTCGAACACTGAAGCTTTCTTT.

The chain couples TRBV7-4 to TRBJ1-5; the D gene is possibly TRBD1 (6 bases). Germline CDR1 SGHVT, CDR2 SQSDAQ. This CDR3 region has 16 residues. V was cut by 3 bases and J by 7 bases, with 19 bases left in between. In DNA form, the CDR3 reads TGTGCCAGCAGCTTCGGGGGGCGCTTAGATGAACAGCCCCAGCATTTT. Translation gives CASSFGGRLDEQPQHF.

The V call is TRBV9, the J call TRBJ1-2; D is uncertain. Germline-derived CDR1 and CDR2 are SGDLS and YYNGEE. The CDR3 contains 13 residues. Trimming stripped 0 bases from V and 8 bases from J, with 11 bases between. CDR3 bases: TGTGCCAGCAGCGTAGGAGGGCTAGGAGGCTACACCTTC. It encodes CASSVGGLGGYTF.

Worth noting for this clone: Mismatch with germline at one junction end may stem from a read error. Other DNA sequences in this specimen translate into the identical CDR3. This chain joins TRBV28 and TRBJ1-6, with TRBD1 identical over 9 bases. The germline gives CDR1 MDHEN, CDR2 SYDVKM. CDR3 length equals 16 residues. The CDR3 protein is CASSRPGQGDNSPLHF. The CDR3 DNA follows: TGTGCCAGCAGTCGCCCGGGACAGGGAGATAATTCCCCCCTCCACTTT.

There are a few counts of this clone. CDR3 protein: CASSPRLAGGPSGELFF. CDR3 bases: TGCGCCAGCAGCCCTCGACTAGCGGGAGGGCCATCCGGGGAGCTGTTTTTT. The chain is built from TRBV4-3 and TRBJ2-2; 14 positions match TRBD2. V lost 4 bases and J lost 6; bases outside the gene matches: 7. Germline loops: CDR1 LGHNA, CDR2 YSLEER. This CDR3 has 17 amino acids.

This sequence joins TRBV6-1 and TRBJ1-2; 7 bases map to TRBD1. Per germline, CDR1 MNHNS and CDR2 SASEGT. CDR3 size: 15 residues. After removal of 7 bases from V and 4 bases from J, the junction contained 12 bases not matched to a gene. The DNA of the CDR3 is TGTGCCAGCAAACTCCCAACAGGGGTTCTCTATGGCTACACCTTC. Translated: CASKLPTGVLYGYTF.

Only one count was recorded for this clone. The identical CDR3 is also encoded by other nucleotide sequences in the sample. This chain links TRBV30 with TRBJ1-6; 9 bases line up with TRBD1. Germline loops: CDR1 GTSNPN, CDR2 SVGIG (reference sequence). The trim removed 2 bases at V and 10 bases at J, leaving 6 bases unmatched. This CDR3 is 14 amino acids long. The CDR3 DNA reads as TGTGCCTGGAGTAAGGGACAGGGAGGGTCACCCCTCCACTTT. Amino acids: CAWSKGQGGSPLHF. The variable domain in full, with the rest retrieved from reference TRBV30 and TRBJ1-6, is SQTIHQWPATLVQPVGSPLSLECTVEGTSNPNLYWYRQAAGRGLQLLFYSVGIGQISSEVPQNLSASRPQDRQFILSSKKLLLSDSGFYLCAWSKGQGGSPLHFGNGTRLTVT.

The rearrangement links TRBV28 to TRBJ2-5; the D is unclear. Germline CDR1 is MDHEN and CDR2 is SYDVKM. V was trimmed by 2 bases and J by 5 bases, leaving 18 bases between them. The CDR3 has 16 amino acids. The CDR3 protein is CASSLPSRSRRETQYF. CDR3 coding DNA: TGTGCCAGCAGTTTACCCAGCCGTTCGCGGCGGGAGACCCAGTACTTC.

CDR3 in DNA: TGTGCCAGTAGTATTTTTGGAGGGGGCAAACAGTACAATGAGCAGTTCTTC. Its protein product is CASSIFGGGKQYNEQFF. V gene TRBV19 combines with J gene TRBJ2-1, with D possibly TRBD1 on 7 matching bases. V was cut by 3 bases and J by 4 bases, with 19 bases left in between. The CDR3 runs 17 residues. Germline CDR1 is LNHDA and CDR2 is SQIVND (reference sequence).

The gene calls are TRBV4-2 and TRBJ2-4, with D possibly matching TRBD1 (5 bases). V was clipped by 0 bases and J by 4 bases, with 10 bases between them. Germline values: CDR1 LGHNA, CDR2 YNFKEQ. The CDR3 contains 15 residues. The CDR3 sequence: CASSQDVAGKNIQYF. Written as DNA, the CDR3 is TGTGCCAGCAGCCAAGATGTGGCAGGGAAAAACATTCAGTACTTC.